This TCR beta chain was identified in a study of post-analysis software for immune sequencing data. At the level of the study: The disease courses spanned relapsing-remitting, secondary progressive and progressive-relapsing forms of multiple sclerosis.

About this clonotype itself: Antigen: not known.

V dropped 6 bases and J dropped 4 bases, with 15 bases sitting between them. Germline V gene lookup returns CDR1 MNHEY and CDR2 SVGAGI. The CDR3 covers 14 residues. The library was made from cDNA and included unique molecular identifiers. Each batch of roughly 0.95 to 10 million T cells produced roughly 0.5 million cDNA molecules. A single record per CDR3 protein comes from TCRdb applying MiXCR to the PCR reads. Here the sample spans more than 350,000 distinct CDR3 sequences, less than 40% being singletons. General study results and limits: Compared with controls, patients had more of about five TRBV segments, including TRBV5-6, TRBV5-1 and TRBV20-1. Those samples that were prepared in the same batch co-clustered strongly by F measure. Compared with controls, patients showed significantly lower normalized Chao1 diversity.

The receptor was derived from a girl aged 2-10 years with multiple sclerosis. The sequencing sample was made of blood. V and J are TRBV6-5 and TRBJ1-2; possible D gene TRBD1, 5 bases. CDR3 sequence reads: CASSRGTAVYGYTF. The CDR3 DNA reads as TGTGCCAGCAGCCGCGGGACGGCGGTCTATGGCTACACCTTC.